This T cell receptor beta chain is from a study of cytomegalovirus exposure and HLA in healthy donors. General study points: In vitro work confirmed that a few CMV-associated chains recognize CMV antigens. In the 95 to 150 validation repertoires, a later analysis found that first-cohort TCR clusters tended to co-occur.

This clone has more than one count but fewer than ten. What it binds is unknown. This table comes from immunoSEQ multiplex PCR, and its TCRdb copy is limited to in-frame clones, with some not included. The data show approximately 140,000 clones, with 70% to 90% seen just once and 2.5% to 3.5% held by the top ten. The receptor's source is a man in his late teens or twenties in good health and CMV-seronegative. The specimen was PBMCs.

Here the CDR3 DNA reads TGTGCCAGCAGTACCTATCTGGACATTCAGTACTTC. Translation gives CASSTYLDIQYF. The J gene is TRBJ2-4, the V gene TRBV7-2; D is unclear. In germline, CDR1 is SGHTA, CDR2 FQGNSA. The CDR3 extends over 12 amino acids. The ends were cut back, 6 bases at V and 8 bases at J, with 11 bases in the middle.